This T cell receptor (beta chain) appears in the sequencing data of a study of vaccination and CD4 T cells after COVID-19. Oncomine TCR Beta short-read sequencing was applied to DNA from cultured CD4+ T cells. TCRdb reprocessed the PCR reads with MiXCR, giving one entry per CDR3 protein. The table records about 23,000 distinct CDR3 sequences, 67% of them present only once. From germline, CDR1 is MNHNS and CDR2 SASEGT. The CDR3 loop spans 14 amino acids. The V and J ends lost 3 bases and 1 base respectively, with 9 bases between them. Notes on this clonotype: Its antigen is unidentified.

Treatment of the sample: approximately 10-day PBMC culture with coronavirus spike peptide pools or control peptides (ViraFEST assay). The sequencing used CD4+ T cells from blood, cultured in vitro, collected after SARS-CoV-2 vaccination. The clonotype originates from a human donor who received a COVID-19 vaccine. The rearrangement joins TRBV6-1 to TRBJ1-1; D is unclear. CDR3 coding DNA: TGTGCCAGCAGTGACGGACCTCAGAACACTGAAGCTTTCTTT. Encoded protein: CASSDGPQNTEAFF.